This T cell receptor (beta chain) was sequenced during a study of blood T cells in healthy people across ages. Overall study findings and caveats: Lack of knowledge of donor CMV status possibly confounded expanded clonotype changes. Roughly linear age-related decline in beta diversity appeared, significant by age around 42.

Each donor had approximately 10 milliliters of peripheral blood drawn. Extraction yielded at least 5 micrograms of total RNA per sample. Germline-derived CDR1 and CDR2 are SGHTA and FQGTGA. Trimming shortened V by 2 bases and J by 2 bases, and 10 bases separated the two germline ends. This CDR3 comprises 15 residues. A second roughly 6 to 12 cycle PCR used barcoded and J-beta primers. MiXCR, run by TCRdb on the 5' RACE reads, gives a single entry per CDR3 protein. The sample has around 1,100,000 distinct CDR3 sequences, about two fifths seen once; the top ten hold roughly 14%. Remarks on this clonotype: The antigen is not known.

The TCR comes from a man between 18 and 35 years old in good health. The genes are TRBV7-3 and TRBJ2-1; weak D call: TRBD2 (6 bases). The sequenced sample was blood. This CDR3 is CASSLDLAAYNEQFF. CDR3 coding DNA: TGTGCCAGCAGCTTAGATTTAGCGGCCTACAATGAGCAGTTCTTC.